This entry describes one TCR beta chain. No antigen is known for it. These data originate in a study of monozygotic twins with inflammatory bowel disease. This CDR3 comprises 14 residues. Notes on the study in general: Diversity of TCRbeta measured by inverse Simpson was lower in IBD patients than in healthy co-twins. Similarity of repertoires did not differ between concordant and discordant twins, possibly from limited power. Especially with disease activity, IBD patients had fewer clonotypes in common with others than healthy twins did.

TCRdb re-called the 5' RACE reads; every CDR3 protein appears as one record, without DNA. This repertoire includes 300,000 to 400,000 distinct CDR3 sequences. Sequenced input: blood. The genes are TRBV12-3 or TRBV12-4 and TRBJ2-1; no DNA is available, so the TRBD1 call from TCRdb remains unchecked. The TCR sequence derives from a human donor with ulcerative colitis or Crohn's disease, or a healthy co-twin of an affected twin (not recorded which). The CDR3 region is CASRAWGGDIGQFF.